The T cell receptor (beta chain) described here comes from a study of T cell responses to AZD1222 COVID-19 vaccine. General study results and limits: Two doses of AZD1222 preceded a rise in Spike-specific TCR breadth and depth. Donors in the cohort were predominantly white British and more often female, and clonal diversity was possibly underestimated. Epitopes outside B.1.351 and B.1.1.7 mutated regions reportedly drew nearly half of spike TCRs.

Looked up from germline, CDR1 is SGHVS and CDR2 is FQNEAQ. The CDR3 is 14 amino acids. Trimming cost V 5 bases and J 6 bases; bases outside gene matches: 5. Comment on this clone: Antigen unknown.

Clones were sequenced by immunoSEQ multiplex PCR, and TCRdb holds only the in-frame ones, with some missing. The table lists about 140,000 clones. The receptor was isolated from an adult in good health. The chain joins TRBV7-8 to TRBJ2-1, with TRBD1 matching over 9 bases. Source material: peripheral blood. As DNA, the CDR3 is TGTGCCAGCAGCCCCAACAGGGGGCTCAATGAGCAGTTCTTC. It translates to CASSPNRGLNEQFF.